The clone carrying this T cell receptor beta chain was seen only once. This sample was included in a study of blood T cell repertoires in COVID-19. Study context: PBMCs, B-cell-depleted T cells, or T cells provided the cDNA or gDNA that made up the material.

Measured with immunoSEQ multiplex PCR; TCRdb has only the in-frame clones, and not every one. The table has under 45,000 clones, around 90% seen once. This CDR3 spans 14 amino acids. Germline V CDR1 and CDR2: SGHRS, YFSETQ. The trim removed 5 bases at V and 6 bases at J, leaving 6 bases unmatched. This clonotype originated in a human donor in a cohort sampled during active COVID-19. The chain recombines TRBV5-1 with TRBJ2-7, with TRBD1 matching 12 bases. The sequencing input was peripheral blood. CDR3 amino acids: CASRAGTGGLEQYF. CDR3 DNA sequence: TGCGCCAGCAGGGCCGGGACAGGGGGCCTCGAGCAGTACTTC.